This TCR beta chain originates from a study of OX40 agonist ivuxolimab in advanced cancers. Measured with immunoSEQ multiplex PCR; TCRdb has only the in-frame clones, and not every one. The repertoire has under 20,000 clones, around 80% of them found once; the top ten carry about 2.4%. This CDR3 is built from 17 residues. Germline V gene sequence: CDR1 SGHTA, CDR2 FQGTGA. The V and J ends lost 4 bases and 6 bases, in that order; junction bases with no gene match: 9. The sequencing used CD4+ or CD8+ T cells sorted from blood, collected in a trial of the OX40 agonist ivuxolimab. This sequence was found in an adult with an advanced solid tumor such as melanoma, head and neck, liver or kidney cancer. This chain joins TRBV7-3 and TRBJ2-2, with 12 nucleotides matching TRBD2. CDR3 in amino acids: CASSSTSGSNPAGELFF. Here the CDR3 DNA reads TGTGCCAGCAGCTCGACTAGCGGGAGCAATCCGGCCGGGGAGCTGTTTTTT.